This TCR beta chain was profiled in a study of early stage breast cancer tumors. J gave up 8 bases and V 1 base, and 3 bases lay outside the gene matches. CDR3 size: 13 residues. From germline, CDR1 is SGHRS and CDR2 YFSETQ. This clone was counted once. Only in-frame clones appear in the TCRdb table, and some are missing; sequencing was by immunoSEQ multiplex PCR. The sample has about 8,400 clones, 70% to 85% seen once. The TCR sequence derives from a person in their 60s with breast cancer. The sample consisted of normal breast tissue next to the tumor. The chain uses TRBV5-1 and TRBJ2-1; 7 bases match TRBD1. This chain's CDR3 is CASSLRGPDEQFF. As DNA, the CDR3 is TGCGCCAGCAGCTTGAGGGGGCCGGATGAGCAGTTCTTC. The full variable domain, its missing parts supplied by reference TRBV5-1 and TRBJ2-1, is KAGVTQTPRYLIKTRGQQVTLSCSPISGHRSVSWYQQTPGQGLQFLFEYFSETQRNKGNFPGRFSGRQFSNSRSEMNVSTLELGDSALYLCASSLRGPDEQFFGPGTRLTVL.